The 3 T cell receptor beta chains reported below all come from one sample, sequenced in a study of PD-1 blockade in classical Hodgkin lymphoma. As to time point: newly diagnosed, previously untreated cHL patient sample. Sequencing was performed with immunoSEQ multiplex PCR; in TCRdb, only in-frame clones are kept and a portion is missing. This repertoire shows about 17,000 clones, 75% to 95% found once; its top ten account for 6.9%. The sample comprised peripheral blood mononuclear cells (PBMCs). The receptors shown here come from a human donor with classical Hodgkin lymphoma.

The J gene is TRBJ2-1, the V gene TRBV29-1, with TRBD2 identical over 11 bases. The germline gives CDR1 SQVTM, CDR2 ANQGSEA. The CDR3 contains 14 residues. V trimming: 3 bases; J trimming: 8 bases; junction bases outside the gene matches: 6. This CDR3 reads CSVEKLAGAHEQFF. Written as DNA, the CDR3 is TGCAGCGTTGAGAAACTAGCGGGAGCCCATGAGCAGTTCTTC.

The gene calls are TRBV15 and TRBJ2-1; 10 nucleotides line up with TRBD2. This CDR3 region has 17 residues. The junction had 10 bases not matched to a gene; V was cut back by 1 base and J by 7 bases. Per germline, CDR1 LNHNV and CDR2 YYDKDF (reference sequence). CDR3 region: CATSRVGGASGRNEQFF. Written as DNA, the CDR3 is TGTGCCACCAGCAGAGTGGGGGGGGCTAGCGGGAGAAATGAGCAGTTCTTC.

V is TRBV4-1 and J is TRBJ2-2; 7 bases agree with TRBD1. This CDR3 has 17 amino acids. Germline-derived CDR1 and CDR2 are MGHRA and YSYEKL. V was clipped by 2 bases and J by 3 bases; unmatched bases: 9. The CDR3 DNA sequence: TGCGCCAGCAGCCAACGCCCCGGGACAGTTTACACCGGGGAGCTGTTTTTT. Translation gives CASSQRPGTVYTGELFF.